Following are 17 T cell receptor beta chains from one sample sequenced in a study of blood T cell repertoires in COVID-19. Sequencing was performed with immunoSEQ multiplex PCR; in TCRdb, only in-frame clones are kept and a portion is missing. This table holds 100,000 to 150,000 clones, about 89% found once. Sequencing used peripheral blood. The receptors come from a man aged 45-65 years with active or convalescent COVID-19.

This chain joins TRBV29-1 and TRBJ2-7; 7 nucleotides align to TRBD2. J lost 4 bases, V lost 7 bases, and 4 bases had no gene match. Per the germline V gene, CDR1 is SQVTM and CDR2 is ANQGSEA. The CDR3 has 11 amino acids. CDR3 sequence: CSGSGGYEQYF. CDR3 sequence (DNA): TGCAGCGGGTCGGGGGGATACGAGCAGTACTTC.

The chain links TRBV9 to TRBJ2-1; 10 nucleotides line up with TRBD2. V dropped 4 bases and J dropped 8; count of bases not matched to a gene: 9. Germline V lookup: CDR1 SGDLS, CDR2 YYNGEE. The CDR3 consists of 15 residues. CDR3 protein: CASSPAGGPWDEQFF. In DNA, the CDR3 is TGTGCCAGCAGCCCAGCGGGGGGGCCTTGGGATGAGCAGTTCTTC.

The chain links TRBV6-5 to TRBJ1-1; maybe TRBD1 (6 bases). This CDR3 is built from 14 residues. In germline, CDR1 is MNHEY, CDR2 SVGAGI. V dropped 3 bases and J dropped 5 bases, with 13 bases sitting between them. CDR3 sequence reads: CASSYAGARTEAFF. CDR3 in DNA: TGTGCCAGCAGTTATGCGGGGGCCCGAACTGAAGCTTTCTTT.

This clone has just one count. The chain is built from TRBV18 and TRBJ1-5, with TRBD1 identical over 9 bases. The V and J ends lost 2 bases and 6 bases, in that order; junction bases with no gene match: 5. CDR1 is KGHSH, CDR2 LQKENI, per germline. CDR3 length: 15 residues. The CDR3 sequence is CASSPIGTGTQPQHF. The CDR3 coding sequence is TGTGCCAGCTCACCAATTGGGACAGGGACTCAGCCCCAGCATTTT.

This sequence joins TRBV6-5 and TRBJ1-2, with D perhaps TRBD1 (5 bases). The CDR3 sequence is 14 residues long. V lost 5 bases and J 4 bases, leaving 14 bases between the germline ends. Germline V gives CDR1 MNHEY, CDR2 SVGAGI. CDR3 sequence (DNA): TGTGCCAGCAGTCCCAGGGTTCCCAGCTATGGCTACACCTTC. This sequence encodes CASSPRVPSYGYTF.

The CDR3 spells CASSEDRGRDEKLFF. The CDR3 nucleotides read TGTGCCAGCAGTGAGGACAGGGGCAGGGATGAAAAACTGTTTTTT. The chain recombines TRBV2 with TRBJ1-4, with 9 bases that match TRBD1. The germline gives CDR1 SNHLY, CDR2 FYNNEI. The CDR3 covers 15 residues. V was clipped by 3 bases and J by 6 bases; unmatched bases: 5.

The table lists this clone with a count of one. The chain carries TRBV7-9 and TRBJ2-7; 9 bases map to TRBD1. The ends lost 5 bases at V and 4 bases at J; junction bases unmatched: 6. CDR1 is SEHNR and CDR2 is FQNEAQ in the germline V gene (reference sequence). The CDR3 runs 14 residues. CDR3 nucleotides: TGTGCCAGCAGCGCGTTGGACAGGGGATACGAGCAGTACTTC. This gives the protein CASSALDRGYEQYF.

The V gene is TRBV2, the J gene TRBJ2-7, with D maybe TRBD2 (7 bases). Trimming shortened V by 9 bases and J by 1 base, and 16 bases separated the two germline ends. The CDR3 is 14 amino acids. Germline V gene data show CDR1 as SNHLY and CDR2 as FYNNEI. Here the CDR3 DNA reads TGTGCCAGTAGTAGGGGGGGAGCATCCTACGAGCAGTACTTC. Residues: CASSRGGASYEQYF.

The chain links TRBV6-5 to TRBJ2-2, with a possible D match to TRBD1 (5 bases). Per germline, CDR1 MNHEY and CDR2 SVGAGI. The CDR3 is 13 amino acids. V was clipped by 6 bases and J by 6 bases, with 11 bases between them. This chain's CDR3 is CASSLLRAGELFF. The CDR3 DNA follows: TGTGCCAGCAGCTTACTCAGGGCCGGGGAGCTGTTTTTT.

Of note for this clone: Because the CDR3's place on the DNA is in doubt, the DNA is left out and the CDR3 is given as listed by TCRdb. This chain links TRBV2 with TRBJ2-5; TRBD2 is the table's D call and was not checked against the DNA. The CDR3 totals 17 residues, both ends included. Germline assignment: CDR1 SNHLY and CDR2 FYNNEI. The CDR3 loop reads CASSEGLAGRFLETQYF.

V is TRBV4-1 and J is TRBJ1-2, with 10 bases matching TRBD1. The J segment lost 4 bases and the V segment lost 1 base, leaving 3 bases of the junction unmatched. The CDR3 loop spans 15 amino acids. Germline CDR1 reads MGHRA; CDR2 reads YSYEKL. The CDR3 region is CASSQVTGGVYGYTF. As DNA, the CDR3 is TGCGCCAGCAGCCAAGTGACAGGGGGCGTCTATGGCTACACCTTC.

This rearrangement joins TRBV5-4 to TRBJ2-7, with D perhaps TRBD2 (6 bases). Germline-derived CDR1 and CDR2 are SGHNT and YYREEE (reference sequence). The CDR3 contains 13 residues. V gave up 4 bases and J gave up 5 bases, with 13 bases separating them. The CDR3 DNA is TGTGCCAGCAGCATGGGACTGATCGACGAGCAGTACTTC. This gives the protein CASSMGLIDEQYF. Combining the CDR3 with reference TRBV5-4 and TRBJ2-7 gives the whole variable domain ETGVTQSPTHLIKTRGQQVTLRCSSQSGHNTVSWYQQALGQGPQFIFQYYREEENGRGNFPPRFSGLQFPNYSSELNVNALELDDSALYLCASSMGLIDEQYFGPGTRLTVT.

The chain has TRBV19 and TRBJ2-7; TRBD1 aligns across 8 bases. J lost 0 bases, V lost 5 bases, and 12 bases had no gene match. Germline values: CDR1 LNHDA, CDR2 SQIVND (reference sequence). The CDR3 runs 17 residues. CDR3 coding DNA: TGTGCCAGTAGTCACCGTGGGGGGACAGGTAGCTCCTACGAGCAGTACTTC. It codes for CASSHRGGTGSSYEQYF.

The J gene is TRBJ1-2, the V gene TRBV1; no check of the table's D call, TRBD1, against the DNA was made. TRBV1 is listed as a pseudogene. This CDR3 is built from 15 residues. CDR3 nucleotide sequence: TGCACCAGCAGCCCCCGGGACAGCCGGAACTATGGCTACACCTTC. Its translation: CTSSPRDSRNYGYTF.

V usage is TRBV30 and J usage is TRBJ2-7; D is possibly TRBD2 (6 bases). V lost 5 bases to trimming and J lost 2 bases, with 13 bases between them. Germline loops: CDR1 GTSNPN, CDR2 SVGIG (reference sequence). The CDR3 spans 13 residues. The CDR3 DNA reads TGTGCCTGGGCCCGGGACTCAACCTACGAGCAGTACTTC. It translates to CAWARDSTYEQYF. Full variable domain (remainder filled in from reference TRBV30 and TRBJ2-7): SQTIHQWPATLVQPVGSPLSLECTVEGTSNPNLYWYRQAAGRGLQLLFYSVGIGQISSEVPQNLSASRPQDRQFILSSKKLLLSDSGFYLCAWARDSTYEQYFGPGTRLTVT.

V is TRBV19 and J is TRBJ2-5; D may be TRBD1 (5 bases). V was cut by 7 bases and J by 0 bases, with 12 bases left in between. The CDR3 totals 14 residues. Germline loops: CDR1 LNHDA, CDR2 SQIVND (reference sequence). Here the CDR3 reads CASKSQGNQETQYF. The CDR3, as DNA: TGTGCCAGTAAGTCGCAGGGCAACCAAGAGACCCAGTACTTC.

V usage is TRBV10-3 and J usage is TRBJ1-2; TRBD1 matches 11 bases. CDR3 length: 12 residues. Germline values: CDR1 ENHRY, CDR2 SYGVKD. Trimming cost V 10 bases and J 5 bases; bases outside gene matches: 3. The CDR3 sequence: CATGTGGYGYTF. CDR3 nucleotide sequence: TGTGCCACCGGGACAGGGGGATATGGCTACACCTTC.